These 21 T cell receptor beta chains were all obtained from the same sample, sequenced in a study of response to subunit inactivated influenza vaccine. In TCRdb, the RT-PCR reads were re-called with MiXCR into one record per CDR3 protein. The table lists about 500,000 distinct CDR3 sequences, around 7.9% of them singletons, with roughly 14% in the top ten. Here the sequenced sample was PBMCs from blood, taken around 25 months after vaccination. The source is a man aged 50 to 69 who received an inactivated influenza vaccine.

This clonotype was counted at least ten times. V gene TRBV12-3 or TRBV12-4 combines with J gene TRBJ2-1; 9 bases map to TRBD2. Unmatched junction bases numbered 19, after V lost 6 bases and J lost 10 bases. This CDR3 contains 17 residues. The CDR3 region is CASSPAQGAGGRGEQFF. The CDR3 DNA reads as TGTGCCAGCAGCCCCGCCCAAGGAGCGGGGGGCCGAGGGGAGCAGTTCTTC.

The V call is TRBV7-9, the J call TRBJ2-4; no clear D gene. CDR1 and CDR2 from the germline V gene are SEHNR and FQNEAQ (reference sequence). The CDR3 spans 13 residues. Trimming took 5 bases from V and 4 from J, leaving 9 bases between them. This CDR3 is CASSVQRKNIQYF. DNA for the CDR3: TGTGCCAGCAGCGTACAAAGAAAAAACATTCAGTACTTC. The variable domain in full, with the rest retrieved from reference TRBV7-9 and TRBJ2-4, is DTGVSQNPRHKITKRGQNVTFRCDPISEHNRLYWYRQTLGQGPEFLTYFQNEAQLEKSRLLSDRFSAERPKGSFSTLEIQRTEQGDSAMYLCASSVQRKNIQYFGAGTRLSVL.

This clonotype came up a few times. The chain has TRBV7-2 and TRBJ2-3, with 7 bases fitting TRBD2. The germline CDR1 and CDR2 sequences are SGHTA and FQGNSA. CDR3 size: 16 residues. V was clipped by 2 bases and J by 0 bases; unmatched bases: 5. The CDR3 nucleotides read TGTGCCAGCAGCTTAAGGCTAGCGGTTAGCACAGATACGCAGTATTTT. Translating it yields CASSLRLAVSTDTQYF.

In its sample, this clonotype was seen a few times. The CDR3 region has the DNA TGTGCCAGCAGCAAATGGGACATAGCCAAAAACATTCAGTACTTC. Amino acid sequence: CASSKWDIAKNIQYF. V usage is TRBV21-1 and J usage is TRBJ2-4; the D call in the table, TRBD1, was not verified against the DNA. TRBV21-1 is a pseudogene locus. This CDR3 spans 15 amino acids.

This rearrangement joins TRBV5-1 to TRBJ2-5; a possible D gene is TRBD2 (7 bases). Between the trimmed V and J ends, which lost 4 bases and 3 bases, there was a span of 10 bases. The CDR3 sequence is 13 residues long. CDR1 is SGHRS, CDR2 YFSETQ, per germline. The CDR3 coding sequence is TGCGCCAGCAGCAGGGGGGGGAAAGAGACCCAGTACTTC. Translating it yields CASSRGGKETQYF.

This clonotype was recorded a few times. This chain links TRBV13 with TRBJ2-7; D gene unclear. V was cut by 2 bases and J by 6 bases, with 8 bases left in between. The CDR3 spans 12 residues. The germline gives CDR1 PRHDT, CDR2 FYEKMQ (reference sequence). The CDR3 spells CASSLLEGEQYF. CDR3 DNA sequence: TGTGCCAGCAGCTTATTAGAAGGCGAGCAGTACTTC.

This clonotype was observed a handful of times. The chain recombines TRBV27 with TRBJ1-2; TRBD1 matches at 9 bases. Germline V gives CDR1 MNHEY, CDR2 SMNVEV (reference sequence). The CDR3 sequence is 15 residues long. V lost 5 bases and J lost 5; bases outside the gene matches: 9. The CDR3 DNA follows: TGTGCCAGCAGTCACCGACCACAGGGGGCATATGGCTACACCTTC. Residues: CASSHRPQGAYGYTF.

This clonotype was picked up a small number of times. CDR3 residues: CASSRGRGLGEKLFF. The CDR3 DNA is TGTGCCAGCAGCCGTGGAAGGGGACTGGGGGAAAAACTGTTTTTT. The chain employs TRBV14 and TRBJ1-4; weak D call: TRBD1 (5 bases). This CDR3 is 15 amino acids long. Germline lookup yields CDR1 SGHDN and CDR2 FVKESK. Trimming took 4 bases from V and 8 from J, leaving 17 bases between them.

This clonotype was found a few times. The CDR3 sequence: CAWRKGGGYTF. CDR3 nucleotides: TGTGCCTGGAGGAAAGGGGGCGGCTACACCTTC. J is TRBJ1-2 and V is TRBV30, with TRBD1 identical over 7 bases. The CDR3 runs 11 residues. V was pared by 3 bases and J by 8 bases, with 3 bases of the junction left unmatched. CDR1 is GTSNPN and CDR2 is SVGIG in the germline V gene (reference sequence).

This clonotype was counted only a few times. The chain combines TRBV5-6 with TRBJ2-1; 9 nucleotides line up with TRBD1. The CDR3 contains 17 residues. CDR1 SGHDT and CDR2 YYEEEE come from the germline V gene. The trim removed 4 bases at V and 5 bases at J, leaving 13 bases unmatched. CDR3 in DNA: TGTGCCAGCAGCGGGAGCTACGGGACAGGGTTGAACAATGAGCAGTTCTTC. This encodes CASSGSYGTGLNNEQFF.

This clonotype was observed many times. The V and J genes are TRBV4-3 and TRBJ1-2; no definite D call. V lost 0 bases to trimming and J lost 7 bases, with 18 bases between them. The CDR3 is made up of 16 amino acids. Looked up from germline, CDR1 is LGHNA and CDR2 is YSLEER. The chain's CDR3 is CASSQDSGRRFIGYTF. The CDR3 DNA follows: TGCGCCAGCAGCCAAGATAGTGGACGGCGATTTATTGGCTACACCTTC.

This clonotype was detected ten times or more. The CDR3 region has the DNA TGTGCCAGCAGTCCGACAGGGGGTCGATCCTACAATGAGCAGTTCTTC. It encodes CASSPTGGRSYNEQFF. The chain has TRBV12-3 or TRBV12-4 and TRBJ2-1, with TRBD1 matching over 9 bases. J gave up 1 base and V 5 bases, and 6 bases lay outside the gene matches. The CDR3 has 16 residues.

This clonotype was recorded at least ten times. This sequence joins TRBV7-9 and TRBJ2-1; no clear D gene. The CDR3 length is 10 residues. V was shortened by 9 bases and J by 2 bases, with 2 bases between the two germline ends. Germline V gene sequence: CDR1 SEHNR, CDR2 FQNEAQ (reference sequence). The CDR3 loop reads CASAYNEQFF. The CDR3 DNA reads TGTGCCAGTGCCTACAATGAGCAGTTCTTC.

This clonotype was recorded many times. For the CDR3, the DNA is TGTGCCAGCAGGCCCTTCAAGGGCAGGGTGAACACCGGGGAGCTGTTTTTT. It encodes CASRPFKGRVNTGELFF. The chain links TRBV11-2 to TRBJ2-2; possibly TRBD1 for D (5 bases). The CDR3 has 17 residues. Trimming stripped 6 bases from V and 1 base from J, with 18 bases between. The germline gives CDR1 SGHAT, CDR2 FQNNGV.

The J gene is TRBJ2-2, the V gene TRBV7-9, with a tentative D call TRBD2 (5 bases). V was clipped by 5 bases and J by 3 bases, with 13 bases between them. Germline CDR1 reads SEHNR; CDR2 reads FQNEAQ (reference sequence). The CDR3 covers 15 residues. The CDR3 region is CASSPPGSYTGELFF. The CDR3 DNA reads TGTGCCAGCAGCCCCCCGGGGTCGTACACCGGGGAGCTGTTTTTT.

J is TRBJ2-1 and V is TRBV20-1; D is undetermined. The V gene's germline CDR1 is DFQATT and CDR2 SNEGSKA (reference sequence). This CDR3 contains 15 residues. The V and J ends lost 0 bases and 9 bases respectively, with 18 bases between them. This CDR3 reads CSARDRLGLGGEQFF. CDR3 nucleotide sequence: TGCAGTGCTAGAGATAGGCTAGGGCTCGGCGGTGAGCAGTTCTTC.

This clonotype was observed a handful of times. The chain is built from TRBV19 and TRBJ2-4, with D perhaps TRBD2 (6 bases). Trimming stripped 8 bases from V and 3 bases from J, with 17 bases between. Germline V gene data show CDR1 as LNHDA and CDR2 as SQIVND (reference sequence). This CDR3 is 15 amino acids long. The CDR3 DNA is TGTGCCAGTGATCCGGCGGGACGGGGCAAAAACATTCAGTACTTC. Its translation is CASDPAGRGKNIQYF. The full variable domain, in which reference TRBV19 and TRBJ2-4 provide the parts outside the CDR3, is DGGITQSPKYLFRKEGQNVTLSCEQNLNHDAMYWYRQDPGQGLRLIYYSQIVNDFQKGDIAEGYSVSREKKESFPLTVTSAQKNPTAFYLCASDPAGRGKNIQYFGAGTRLSVL.

V is TRBV7-2 and J is TRBJ2-2; D not certain. The V gene's germline CDR1 is SGHTA and CDR2 FQGNSA. V lost 3 bases and J lost 2, with 7 bases in between. The CDR3 spans 14 residues. CDR3 protein: CASSLEINTGELFF. CDR3 coding DNA: TGTGCCAGCAGCTTGGAGATCAACACCGGGGAGCTGTTTTTT.

This clonotype was seen a few times. The rearrangement joins TRBV6-5 to TRBJ2-1; the D gene is possibly TRBD2 (6 bases). The CDR3 contains 15 residues. V lost 4 bases, J lost 4 bases, and 14 bases lay in between. Germline CDR1 and CDR2: MNHEY and SVGAGI. Here the CDR3 DNA reads TGTGCCAGCAGTTCCTTGTCGGGAGTATACAATGAGCAGTTCTTC. Translated, it gives CASSSLSGVYNEQFF.

A few counts support this clonotype. The chain links TRBV11-2 to TRBJ1-4; D is undetermined. The V and J ends lost 1 base and 13 bases respectively, with 10 bases between them. Per the germline V gene, CDR1 is SGHAT and CDR2 is FQNNGV. The CDR3 is made up of 12 amino acids. CDR3: CASSLGRSGLFF. CDR3 nucleotide sequence: TGTGCCAGCAGCTTAGGCAGATCTGGACTGTTTTTT.

The V gene is TRBV3-1, the J gene TRBJ1-5; weak D call: TRBD1 (6 bases). Per germline, CDR1 LGHDT and CDR2 YNNKEL (reference sequence). This CDR3 contains 13 residues. V gave up 4 bases and J gave up 10 bases, with 14 bases separating them. The CDR3 nucleotides read TGTGCCAGCAGCCCAGGCGGGGGCCATCCCCAGCATTTT. Protein: CASSPGGGHPQHF.